This T cell receptor (beta chain) is from a study of vaccination and CD4 T cells after COVID-19. Study summary: The convalescent population consisted of six males and four females, two of whom were of Hispanic ethnicity.

The sample's treatment: approximately nine-day PBMC culture with coronavirus spike peptide pools or control peptides (ViraFEST assay). Scientists ran DNA taken from cultured CD4+ T cells through the Oncomine TCR Beta short-read assay for sequencing. TCRdb reprocessed the PCR reads via MiXCR and lists one record per CDR3 protein. The table includes around 20,000 distinct CDR3 sequences, about 64% detected once. Germline V gene lookup returns CDR1 LNHDA and CDR2 SQIVND (reference sequence). V gave up 8 bases and J gave up 3 bases, with 20 bases separating them. This CDR3 region has 16 residues. Comments on this clonotype: The target antigen is unknown.

The sequencing input was CD4+ T cells from blood, cultured in vitro. The sequence derives from a human donor who had recovered from COVID-19. The V and J genes are TRBV19 and TRBJ1-5, with D possibly TRBD1 on 5 matching bases. CDR3 bases: TGTGCCAGTGCCCTGGGGGGAGGGATAAACAATCAGCCCCAGCATTTT. As protein: CASALGGGINNQPQHF.